This T cell receptor beta chain was retrieved from a study of T-cell reconstitution after alpha-beta-depleted transplantation in children (TCRdb year 2016). About the study as a whole: The study quantitatively tracked T-cell immune reconstitution after TCRalphabeta/CD19-depleted allogeneic hematopoietic cell transplantation in children using TCR repertoire profiling.

At least ten counts were recorded for this clonotype. It has no known antigen specificity. No clone much larger than this one lies a single base away; base qualities are absent. Libraries were constructed by PCR. Sequencing was carried out with an Illumina HiSeq 2500. Molecular barcoding was employed in the preparation of TCR libraries, with unique molecular identifiers being used to normalize TCRbeta repertoire quantification. TCRdb handled the public reads itself, with Q25 trimming in fastp and clone calling in MiXCR, and kept productive beta chains. One record per CDR3 amino acid sequence lists the most common genes and DNA. Present in this sample are around 380,000 distinct CDR3 sequences, roughly a tenth of which were seen just once. Roughly 5.5% of the sample goes to the ten largest clones. Reading the germline V gene (reference sequence) gives CDR1 DFQATT and CDR2 SNEGSKA. The V end loses 5 bases and the J end loses 8 bases, and a stretch of 12 bases separates them. The CDR3 spans 11 residues, from the cysteine through the phenylalanine. Only the CDR3 part of the read is kept: 33 bases, read in frame from the first base.

This specimen consisted of PBMCs from the stem cell graft donor, obtained from the stem cell graft. This clonotype originated in a human donor who donated a stem cell graft to a child with acute myeloid leukemia. The receptor chain draws on TRBV20-1 and TRBJ1-2; the D segment cannot be called with confidence. The encoded CDR3 is CSAGEVRGYTF. Read as DNA, the sequence is TGCAGTGCTGGGGAAGTAAGAGGCTACACCTTC.